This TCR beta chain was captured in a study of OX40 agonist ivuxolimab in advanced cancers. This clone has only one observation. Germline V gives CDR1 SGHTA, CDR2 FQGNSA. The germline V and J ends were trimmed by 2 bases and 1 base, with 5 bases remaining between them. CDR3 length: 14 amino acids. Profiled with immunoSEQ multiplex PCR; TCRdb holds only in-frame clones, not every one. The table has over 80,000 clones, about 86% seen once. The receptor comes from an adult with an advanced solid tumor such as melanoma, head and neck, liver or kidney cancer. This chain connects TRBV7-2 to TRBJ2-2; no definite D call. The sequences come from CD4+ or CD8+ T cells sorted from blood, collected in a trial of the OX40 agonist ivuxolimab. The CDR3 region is CASSLWQNTGELFF. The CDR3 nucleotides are TGTGCCAGCAGCTTATGGCAGAACACCGGGGAGCTGTTTTTT.